This T cell receptor beta chain originates from a study of T cell responses to AZD1222 COVID-19 vaccine. The assay was immunoSEQ multiplex PCR, and TCRdb's table has in-frame clones only and misses some. The sample has around 99,000 clones, about 88% seen once. V lost 1 base and J lost 0, with 15 bases in between. The CDR3 has 17 amino acids. CDR1 and CDR2 from the germline V gene are SGHVS and FQNEAQ. This receptor was taken from an adult in good health. This chain uses TRBV7-8 with TRBJ1-2; D gene unclear. The source was peripheral blood, collected on day 0 of AZD1222 vaccination. This CDR3 reads CASSLGPAVGPNYGYTF. CDR3 nucleotides: TGTGCCAGCAGCTTAGGACCCGCGGTAGGCCCTAACTATGGCTACACCTTC.